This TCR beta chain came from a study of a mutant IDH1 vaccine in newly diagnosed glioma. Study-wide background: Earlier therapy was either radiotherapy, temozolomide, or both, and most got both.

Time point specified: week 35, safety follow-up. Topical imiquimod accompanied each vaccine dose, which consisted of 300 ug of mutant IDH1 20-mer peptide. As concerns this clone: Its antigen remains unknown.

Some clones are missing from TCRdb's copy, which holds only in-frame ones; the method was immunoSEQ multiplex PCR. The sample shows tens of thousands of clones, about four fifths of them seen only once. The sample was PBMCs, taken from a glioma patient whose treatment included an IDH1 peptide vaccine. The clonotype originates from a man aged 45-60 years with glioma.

The CDR3 DNA reads TGTGCCAGTAGTTCTTCAGGGTACTCTGGAAACACCATATATTTT. Protein product: CASSSSGYSGNTIYF. V and J are TRBV19 and TRBJ1-3; D possibly corresponds to TRBD1 (5 bases). Germline V gives CDR1 LNHDA, CDR2 SQIVND (reference sequence). V was trimmed by 5 bases and J by 0 bases, leaving 11 bases between them. The CDR3 runs to 15 residues.